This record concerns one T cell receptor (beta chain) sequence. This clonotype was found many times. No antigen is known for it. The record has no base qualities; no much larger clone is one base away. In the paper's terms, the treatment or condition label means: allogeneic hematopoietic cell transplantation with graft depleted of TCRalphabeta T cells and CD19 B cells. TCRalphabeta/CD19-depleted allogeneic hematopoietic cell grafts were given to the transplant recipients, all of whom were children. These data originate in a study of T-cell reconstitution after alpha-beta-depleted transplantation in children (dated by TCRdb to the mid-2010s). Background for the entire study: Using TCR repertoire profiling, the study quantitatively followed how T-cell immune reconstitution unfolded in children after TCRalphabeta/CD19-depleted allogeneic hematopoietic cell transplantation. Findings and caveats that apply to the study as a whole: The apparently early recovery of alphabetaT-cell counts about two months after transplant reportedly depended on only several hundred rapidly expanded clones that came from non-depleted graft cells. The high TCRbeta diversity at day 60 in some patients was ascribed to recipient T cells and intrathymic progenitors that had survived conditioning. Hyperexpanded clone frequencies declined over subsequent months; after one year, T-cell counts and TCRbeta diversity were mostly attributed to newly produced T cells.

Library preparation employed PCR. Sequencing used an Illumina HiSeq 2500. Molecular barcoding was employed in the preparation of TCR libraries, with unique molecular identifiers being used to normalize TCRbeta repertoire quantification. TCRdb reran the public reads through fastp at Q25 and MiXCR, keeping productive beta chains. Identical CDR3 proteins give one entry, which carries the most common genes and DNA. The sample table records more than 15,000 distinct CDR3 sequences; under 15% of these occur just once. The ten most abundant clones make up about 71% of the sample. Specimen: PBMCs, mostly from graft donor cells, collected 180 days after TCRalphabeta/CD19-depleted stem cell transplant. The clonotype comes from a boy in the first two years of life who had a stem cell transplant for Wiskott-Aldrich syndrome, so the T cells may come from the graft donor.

The base sequence is TGTGCCAGCAGCCCCTTTCGGGACAGGGGAAGGCCCGAGCAGTACTTC. Its protein reads: CASSPFRDRGRPEQYF. The rearrangement combines TRBV5-6 with TRBJ2-7; TRBD1 matches 10 bases in the middle. Here V drops 4 bases and J drops 6 bases, and the junction holds 13 bases not matched to any gene. From cysteine to phenylalanine, the CDR3 is 16 amino acids long. Only CDR3 DNA remains: 48 bases, in frame from the first base. Based on the germline V gene, the CDR1 and CDR2 sequences are SGHDT and YYEEEE.